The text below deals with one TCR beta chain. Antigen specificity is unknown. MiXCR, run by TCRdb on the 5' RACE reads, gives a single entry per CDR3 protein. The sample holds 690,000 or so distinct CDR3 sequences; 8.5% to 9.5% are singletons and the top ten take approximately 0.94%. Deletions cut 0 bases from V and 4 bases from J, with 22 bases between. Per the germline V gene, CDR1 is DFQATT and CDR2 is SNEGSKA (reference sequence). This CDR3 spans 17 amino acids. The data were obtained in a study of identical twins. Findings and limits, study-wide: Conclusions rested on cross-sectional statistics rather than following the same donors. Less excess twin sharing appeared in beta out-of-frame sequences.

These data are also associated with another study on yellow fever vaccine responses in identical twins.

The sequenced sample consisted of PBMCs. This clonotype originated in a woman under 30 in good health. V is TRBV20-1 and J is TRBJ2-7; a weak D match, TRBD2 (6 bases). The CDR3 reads CSARDRRGGGWKYEQYF. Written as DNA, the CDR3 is TGCAGTGCTAGAGATAGGCGGGGTGGCGGGTGGAAGTACGAGCAGTACTTC.